These 24 T cell receptor beta chains were sequenced from one sample in a study of blood T cells in healthy people across ages. Through a sample-barcoded 5' primer and a J-beta primer mix, a second PCR was run for roughly 7 to 11 cycles. TCRdb reprocessed the 5' RACE reads via MiXCR and lists one record per CDR3 protein. The sample shows about 970,000 distinct CDR3 sequences, roughly 51% of them seen only once. The material sequenced was blood. The receptors derive from a woman aged 60-70 years in good health.

This chain joins TRBV10-3 and TRBJ2-7; TRBD2 matches at 9 bases. This CDR3 spans 13 amino acids. Germline trimming cut 10 bases from V and 0 bases from J; bases unmatched to any gene: 4. Germline V CDR1 and CDR2: ENHRY, SYGVKD. The CDR3 DNA is TGTGCCACACGACTAGCGGACTCCTACGAGCAGTACTTC. This gives the protein CATRLADSYEQYF.

This rearrangement joins TRBV20-1 to TRBJ2-1; 12 bases are shared with TRBD2. V was clipped by 6 bases and J by 7 bases; unmatched bases: 10. Germline V lookup: CDR1 DFQATT, CDR2 SNEGSKA (reference sequence). The CDR3 contains 15 residues. For the CDR3, the DNA is TGCAGTGCCTCTCTAGCGGGAGGGGGCGAGAATGAGCAGTTCTTC. Translated, it gives CSASLAGGGENEQFF.

The gene calls are TRBV9 and TRBJ2-3, with no clear D. Germline V gene data show CDR1 as SGDLS and CDR2 as YYNGEE. The length of the CDR3 is 14 residues. V lost 0 bases and J lost 4, with 9 bases in between. The CDR3 is CASSVAKRSDTQYF. CDR3 nucleotide sequence: TGTGCCAGCAGCGTAGCGAAAAGGTCAGATACGCAGTATTTT. The variable domain in full, completed from reference TRBV9 and TRBJ2-3, reads DSGVTQTPKHLITATGQRVTLRCSPRSGDLSVYWYQQSLDQGLQFLIQYYNGEERAKGNILERFSAQQFPDLHSELNLSSLELGDSALYFCASSVAKRSDTQYFGPGTRLTVL.

Details on this clonotype: The junction departs from the called germline gene at one end, perhaps through a read error. The chain couples TRBV4-1 to TRBJ2-7; unclear D gene. Germline values: CDR1 MGHRA, CDR2 YSYEKL. The CDR3 runs 14 residues. The CDR3 sequence is CASSQKVSNYGQYF. CDR3 sequence (DNA): TGCGCCAGCAGCCAAAAGGTTTCGAACTACGGGCAGTACTTC.

This clonotype was seen more than once but under ten times. The J gene is TRBJ2-6, the V gene TRBV3-1; 11 bases line up with TRBD1. In germline, CDR1 is LGHDT, CDR2 YNNKEL (reference sequence). The V segment lost 6 bases and the J segment 2 bases; nucleotides outside the gene matches: 6. This CDR3 spans 17 amino acids. CDR3 region: CASRGTGGSTGANVLTF. For the CDR3, the DNA is TGTGCCAGCAGGGGGACAGGGGGGTCCACTGGGGCCAACGTCCTGACTTTC.

The V and J genes are TRBV2 and TRBJ1-2, with 7 bases aligning to TRBD1. V was clipped by 1 base and J by 4 bases; unmatched bases: 9. From germline, CDR1 is SNHLY and CDR2 FYNNEI. The CDR3 contains 16 residues. The CDR3 sequence: CASSEEGGGGFYGYTF. CDR3 nucleotides: TGTGCCAGCAGTGAAGAGGGCGGAGGGGGCTTCTATGGCTACACCTTC. Based on the CDR3 plus reference TRBV2 and TRBJ1-2, the full variable domain is EPEVTQTPSHQVTQMGQEVILRCVPISNHLYFYWYRQILGQKVEFLVSFYNNEISEKSEIFDDQFSVERPDGSNFTLKIRSTKLEDSAMYFCASSEEGGGGFYGYTFGSGTRLTVV.

This clonotype occurred once. The chain employs TRBV20-1 and TRBJ2-7, with D uncertain. Germline CDR1 and CDR2: DFQATT and SNEGSKA (reference sequence). Trimming stripped 1 base from V and 5 bases from J, with 9 bases between. The CDR3 sequence is 12 residues long. CDR3 DNA sequence: TGCAGTGCTAGAGGCAGTAGCAACGAGCAGTACTTC. Amino acids: CSARGSSNEQYF.

The chain has TRBV27 and TRBJ1-2; tentatively, D is TRBD1 (5 bases). V lost 0 bases and J 7 bases, leaving 9 bases between the germline ends. CDR1 is MNHEY, CDR2 SMNVEV, per germline (reference sequence). CDR3 length: 13 residues. The CDR3 DNA sequence: TGTGCCAGCAGTTTATCGACTGGGGCTGGCTACACCTTC. Amino acids: CASSLSTGAGYTF.

V gene TRBV5-8 combines with J gene TRBJ2-4; TRBD2 matches 7 bases. Germline values: CDR1 SGHTS, CDR2 YDEGEE. This CDR3 contains 11 residues. The junction had 5 bases not matched to a gene; V was cut back by 2 bases and J by 15 bases. DNA for the CDR3: TGTGCCAGCAGCTTAGGCGGGGGTGGGTACTTC. It encodes CASSLGGGGYF.

The chain employs TRBV7-2 and TRBJ2-7; 7 bases line up with TRBD2. Trimming removed 5 bases from V and 2 bases from J; junction bases left unmatched: 3. The CDR3 has 13 amino acids. The germline CDR1 and CDR2 sequences are SGHTA and FQGNSA. The DNA of the CDR3 is TGTGCCAGCAGCAGACTAGCTCCCTACGAGCAGTACTTC. Its translation: CASSRLAPYEQYF.

This clonotype occurred a few times. V usage is TRBV4-1 and J usage is TRBJ2-7, with D perhaps matching TRBD2 (5 bases). The length of the CDR3 is 16 residues. V was clipped by 0 bases and J by 3 bases, with 15 bases between them. From germline, CDR1 is MGHRA and CDR2 YSYEKL. For the CDR3, the DNA is TGCGCCAGCAGCCAAGATAGGAGCGGAAGCCTCTACGAGCAGTACTTC. Translating it yields CASSQDRSGSLYEQYF.

The chain uses TRBV3-1 and TRBJ2-3; possibly TRBD2 for D (6 bases). The CDR3 is 19 amino acids. V lost 4 bases and J 2 bases, leaving 25 bases between the germline ends. Germline V gene data show CDR1 as LGHDT and CDR2 as YNNKEL (reference sequence). The CDR3 region has the DNA TGTGCCAGCAGCCTTACCTTTTATTTGCGGGATAAGATCACAGATACGCAGTATTTT. Amino acids: CASSLTFYLRDKITDTQYF.

CDR3 sequence (DNA): TGTGCCACCAGCAGACTAAATGAGCAGTTCTTC. As protein: CATSRLNEQFF. This sequence joins TRBV15 and TRBJ2-1; D gene uncertain. Deletions cut 2 bases from V and 7 bases from J, with 3 bases between. The CDR3 is 11 residues long. CDR1 is LNHNV, CDR2 YYDKDF, per germline (reference sequence).

The chain employs TRBV19 and TRBJ2-1, with TRBD2 identical over 7 bases. Germline V gene data show CDR1 as LNHDA and CDR2 as SQIVND (reference sequence). The V and J ends lost 9 bases and 5 bases, in that order; junction bases with no gene match: 10. This CDR3 region has 14 residues. The CDR3 region is CARAEAGHNNEQFF. In DNA form, the CDR3 reads TGTGCCAGGGCGGAAGCGGGGCACAACAATGAGCAGTTCTTC.

The chain combines TRBV11-2 with TRBJ2-5, with TRBD2 identical over 10 bases. With 3 bases clipped from V and 11 bases from J, the junction kept 12 bases outside the gene matches. Germline CDR1 SGHAT, CDR2 FQNNGV. This CDR3 has 15 residues. CDR3 DNA: TGTGCCAGCAGCTTGGGGACTAGCGTGACCTACGTGCAGTACTTC. As protein: CASSLGTSVTYVQYF.

V is TRBV15 and J is TRBJ2-5; D perhaps matches TRBD1 (6 bases). Germline V CDR1 and CDR2: LNHNV, YYDKDF (reference sequence). The V end lost 1 base, the J end lost 4 bases, and 10 bases lay between the germline ends. The CDR3 is 14 amino acids. The CDR3 DNA reads TGTGCCACCAGCAGAGGGTTAGGGGGAGAGACCCAGTACTTC. Translating gives CATSRGLGGETQYF.

The rearrangement uses TRBV20-1 and TRBJ2-1; 7 bases match TRBD2. The germline CDR1 and CDR2 sequences are DFQATT and SNEGSKA (reference sequence). V trimming: 5 bases; J trimming: 8 bases; junction bases outside the gene matches: 9. CDR3 size: 13 residues. Here the CDR3 reads CSAPPRGEDEQFF. The CDR3 coding sequence is TGCAGTGCTCCACCACGGGGGGAGGATGAGCAGTTCTTC.

This clonotype was seen only a few times. The chain couples TRBV21-1 to TRBJ2-7. TRBV21-1 is annotated as a pseudogene. This CDR3 has 15 amino acids. The CDR3 bases are TGTGCCAGCAGCAAAGGAGGCAGGAAGTCCTACGAGCAGTACTTC. This encodes CASSKGGRKSYEQYF.

V gene TRBV5-1 combines with J gene TRBJ1-5; unclear D gene. Germline CDR1 and CDR2: SGHRS and YFSETQ. V lost 6 bases to trimming and J lost 2 bases, with 6 bases between them. The length of the CDR3 is 12 residues. The CDR3 here is CASMRGNQPQHF. CDR3 in DNA: TGCGCCAGCATGAGGGGCAATCAGCCCCAGCATTTT. Complete variable domain (other parts from reference TRBV5-1 and TRBJ1-5): KAGVTQTPRYLIKTRGQQVTLSCSPISGHRSVSWYQQTPGQGLQFLFEYFSETQRNKGNFPGRFSGRQFSNSRSEMNVSTLELGDSALYLCASMRGNQPQHFGDGTRLSIL.

The rearrangement uses TRBV7-2 and TRBJ1-2; 9 bases fit TRBD1. CDR1 and CDR2 (germline): SGHTA, FQGNSA. This CDR3 spans 17 amino acids. Trimming cost V 5 bases and J 5 bases; bases outside gene matches: 15. CDR3 loop: CASSLGVRNRGLYGYTF. CDR3 coding DNA: TGTGCCAGCAGCCTTGGGGTCCGTAACAGGGGGCTGTATGGCTACACCTTC. Using reference TRBV7-2 and TRBJ1-2 for the parts outside the CDR3, the full variable domain is GAGVSQSPSNKVTEKGKDVELRCDPISGHTALYWYRQSLGQGLEFLIYFQGNSAPDKSGLPSDRFSAERTGGSVSTLTIQRTQQEDSAVYLCASSLGVRNRGLYGYTFGSGTRLTVV.

The CDR3, as DNA: TGTGCCAGCAGTTACCGATCAACAGGGACCGCCGGGGAGCTGTTTTTT. This encodes CASSYRSTGTAGELFF. The gene calls are TRBV6-5 and TRBJ2-2, with D possibly matching TRBD1 (6 bases). CDR1 and CDR2 from the germline V gene are MNHEY and SVGAGI. V lost 2 bases and J lost 6, with 16 bases in between. The CDR3 is 16 amino acids.

This rearrangement joins TRBV5-1 to TRBJ2-7; 8 bases align to TRBD2. Germline V lookup: CDR1 SGHRS, CDR2 YFSETQ. The CDR3 is made up of 15 amino acids. V lost 5 bases to trimming and J lost 0 bases; unmatched junction nucleotides: 7. The chain's CDR3 is CASRETSASSYEQYF. CDR3 in DNA: TGCGCCAGCAGGGAGACTAGCGCAAGCTCCTACGAGCAGTACTTC.

This clonotype was recorded a few times. This sequence joins TRBV24-1 and TRBJ2-5; D is uncertain. Per germline, CDR1 KGHDR and CDR2 SFDVKD. The ends were cut back, 3 bases at V and 4 bases at J, with 5 bases in the middle. This CDR3 contains 12 residues. CDR3 in DNA: TGTGCCACCAGTGATAGGCGAGAGACCCAGTACTTC. Its protein is CATSDRRETQYF.

The chain employs TRBV10-3 and TRBJ2-3; 10 nucleotides align to TRBD2. Germline V CDR1 and CDR2: ENHRY, SYGVKD. The CDR3 length is 17 residues. Trimming removed 4 bases from V and 0 bases from J; junction bases left unmatched: 7. The CDR3: CAISARTSGLSTDTQYF. The CDR3, as DNA: TGTGCCATCAGTGCGCGGACTAGCGGCCTTAGCACAGATACGCAGTATTTT.